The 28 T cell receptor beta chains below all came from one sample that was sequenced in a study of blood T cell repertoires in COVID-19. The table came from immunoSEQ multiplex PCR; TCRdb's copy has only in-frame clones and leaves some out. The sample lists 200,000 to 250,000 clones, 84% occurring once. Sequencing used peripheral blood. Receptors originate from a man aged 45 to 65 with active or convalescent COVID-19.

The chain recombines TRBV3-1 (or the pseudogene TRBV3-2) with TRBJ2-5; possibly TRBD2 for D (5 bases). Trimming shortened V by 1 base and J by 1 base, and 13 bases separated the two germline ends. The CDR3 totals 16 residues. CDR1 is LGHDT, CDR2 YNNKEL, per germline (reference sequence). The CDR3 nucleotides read TGTGCCAGCAGCCAAGCCGCGGGTCGATTCCAAGAGACCCAGTACTTC. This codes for CASSQAAGRFQETQYF.

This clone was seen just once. CDR3 in DNA: TGTGCCAGCAGCCAAGCGCTCCCGGGCTACAATGAGCAGTTCTTC. This codes for CASSQALPGYNEQFF. This chain connects TRBV14 to TRBJ2-1; D unclear. CDR3 length: 15 residues. Germline V gives CDR1 SGHDN, CDR2 FVKESK. The V and J ends lost 1 base and 3 bases respectively, with 10 bases between them.

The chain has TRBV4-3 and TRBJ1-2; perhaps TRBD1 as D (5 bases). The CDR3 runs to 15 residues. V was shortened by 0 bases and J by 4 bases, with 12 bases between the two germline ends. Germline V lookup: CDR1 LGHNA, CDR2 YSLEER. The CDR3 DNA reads TGCGCCAGCAGCCAAGATAATAGGGGATTCTATGGCTACACCTTC. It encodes CASSQDNRGFYGYTF.

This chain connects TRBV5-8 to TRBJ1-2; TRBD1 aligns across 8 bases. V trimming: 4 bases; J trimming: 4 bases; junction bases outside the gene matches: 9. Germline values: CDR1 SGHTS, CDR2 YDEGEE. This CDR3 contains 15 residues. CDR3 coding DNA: TGTGCCAGCAGCGGGTATCAGGGGGCGCCCTATGGCTACACCTTC. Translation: CASSGYQGAPYGYTF.

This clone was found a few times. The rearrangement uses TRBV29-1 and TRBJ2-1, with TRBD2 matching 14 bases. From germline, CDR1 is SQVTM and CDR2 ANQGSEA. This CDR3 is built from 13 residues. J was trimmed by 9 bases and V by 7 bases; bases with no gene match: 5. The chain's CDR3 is CSGRLAGGPEQFF. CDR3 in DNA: TGCAGCGGCCGACTAGCGGGAGGGCCTGAGCAGTTCTTC.

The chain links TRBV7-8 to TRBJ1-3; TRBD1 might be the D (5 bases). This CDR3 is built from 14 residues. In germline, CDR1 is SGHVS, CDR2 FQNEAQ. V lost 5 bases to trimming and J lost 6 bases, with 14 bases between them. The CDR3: CASSPDTAVNTIYF. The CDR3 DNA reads TGTGCCAGCAGCCCGGACACGGCGGTAAACACCATATATTTT.

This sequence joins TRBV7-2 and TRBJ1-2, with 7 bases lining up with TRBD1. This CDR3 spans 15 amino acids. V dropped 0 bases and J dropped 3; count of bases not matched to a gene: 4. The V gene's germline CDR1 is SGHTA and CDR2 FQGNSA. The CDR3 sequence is CASSLAGTAHYGYTF. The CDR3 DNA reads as TGTGCCAGCAGCTTAGCCGGGACAGCCCACTATGGCTACACCTTC.

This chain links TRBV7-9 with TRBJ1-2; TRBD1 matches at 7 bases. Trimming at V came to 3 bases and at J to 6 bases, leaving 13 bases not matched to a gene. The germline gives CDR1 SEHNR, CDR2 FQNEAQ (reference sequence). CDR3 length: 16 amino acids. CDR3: CASSLLVDRERDGYTF. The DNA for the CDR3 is TGTGCCAGCAGCTTGTTGGTCGACAGGGAGAGGGATGGCTACACCTTC. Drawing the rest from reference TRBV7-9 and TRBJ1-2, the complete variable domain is DTGVSQNPRHKITKRGQNVTFRCDPISEHNRLYWYRQTLGQGPEFLTYFQNEAQLEKSRLLSDRFSAERPKGSFSTLEIQRTEQGDSAMYLCASSLLVDRERDGYTFGSGTRLTVV.

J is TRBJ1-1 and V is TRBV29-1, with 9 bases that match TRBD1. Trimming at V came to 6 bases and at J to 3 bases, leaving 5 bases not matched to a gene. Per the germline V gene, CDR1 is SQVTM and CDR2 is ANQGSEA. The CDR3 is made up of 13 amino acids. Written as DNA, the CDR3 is TGCAGCGTGAGACAGGGGGAGGACACTGAAGCTTTCTTT. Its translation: CSVRQGEDTEAFF.

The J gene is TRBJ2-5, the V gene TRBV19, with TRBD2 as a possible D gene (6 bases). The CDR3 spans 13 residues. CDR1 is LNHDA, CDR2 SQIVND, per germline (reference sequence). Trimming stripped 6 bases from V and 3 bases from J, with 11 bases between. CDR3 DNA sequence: TGTGCCAGTAGATGGGGCGGGGAAGAGACCCAGTACTTC. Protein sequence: CASRWGGEETQYF.

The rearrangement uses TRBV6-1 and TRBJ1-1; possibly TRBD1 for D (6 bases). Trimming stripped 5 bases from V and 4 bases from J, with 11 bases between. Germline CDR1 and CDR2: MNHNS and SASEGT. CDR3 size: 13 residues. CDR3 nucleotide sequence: TGTGCCAGCAGTTCCGCCAGGGGCACTGAAGCTTTCTTT. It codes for CASSSARGTEAFF.

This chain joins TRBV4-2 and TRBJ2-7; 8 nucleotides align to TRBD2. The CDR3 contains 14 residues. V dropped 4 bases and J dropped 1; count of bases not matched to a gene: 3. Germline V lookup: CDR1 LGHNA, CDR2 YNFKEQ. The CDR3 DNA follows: TGTGCCAGCAGCCCGGCGGGAGGATCCTACGAGCAGTACTTC. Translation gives CASSPAGGSYEQYF.

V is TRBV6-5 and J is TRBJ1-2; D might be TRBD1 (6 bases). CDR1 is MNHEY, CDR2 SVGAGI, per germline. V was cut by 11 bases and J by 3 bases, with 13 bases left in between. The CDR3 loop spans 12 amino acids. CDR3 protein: CAVHTGHYGYTF. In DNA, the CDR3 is TGTGCCGTCCACACAGGGCACTATGGCTACACCTTC.

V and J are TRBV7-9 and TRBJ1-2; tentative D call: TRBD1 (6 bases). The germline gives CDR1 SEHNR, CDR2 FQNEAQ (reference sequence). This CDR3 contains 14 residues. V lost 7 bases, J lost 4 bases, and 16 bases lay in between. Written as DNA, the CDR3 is TGTGCCAGCACTACCGGGACACCATTCTATGGCTACACCTTC. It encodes CASTTGTPFYGYTF.

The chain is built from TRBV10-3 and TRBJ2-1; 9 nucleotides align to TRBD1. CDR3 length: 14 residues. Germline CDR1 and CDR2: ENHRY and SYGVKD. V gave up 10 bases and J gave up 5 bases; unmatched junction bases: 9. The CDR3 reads CANARGQGNNEQFF. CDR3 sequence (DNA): TGTGCCAACGCCAGGGGACAGGGAAACAATGAGCAGTTCTTC.

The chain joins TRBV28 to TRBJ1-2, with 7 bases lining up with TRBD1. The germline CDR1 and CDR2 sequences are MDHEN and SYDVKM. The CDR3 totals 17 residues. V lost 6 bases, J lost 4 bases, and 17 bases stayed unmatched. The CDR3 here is CASSPRGQIFLGYGYTF. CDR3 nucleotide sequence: TGTGCCAGCAGCCCTCGGGGACAGATTTTTCTTGGCTATGGCTACACCTTC.

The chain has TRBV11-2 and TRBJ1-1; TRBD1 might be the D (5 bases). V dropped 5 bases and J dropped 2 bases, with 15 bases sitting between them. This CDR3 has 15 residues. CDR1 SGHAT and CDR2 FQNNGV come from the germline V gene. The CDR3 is CASSPLQTVNTEAFF. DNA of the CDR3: TGTGCCAGCAGCCCACTCCAGACAGTTAACACTGAAGCTTTCTTT.

In nucleotides, the CDR3 is TGTGCCAGCAGCTCATACAGGGTGTCCCAAACTGAAGCTTTCTTT. Its translation: CASSSYRVSQTEAFF. This chain uses TRBV7-2 with TRBJ1-1; TRBD1 is a possible D gene (6 bases). Germline CDR1 reads SGHTA; CDR2 reads FQGNSA. The CDR3 length is 15 residues. V lost 4 bases to trimming and J lost 5 bases, with 17 bases between them.

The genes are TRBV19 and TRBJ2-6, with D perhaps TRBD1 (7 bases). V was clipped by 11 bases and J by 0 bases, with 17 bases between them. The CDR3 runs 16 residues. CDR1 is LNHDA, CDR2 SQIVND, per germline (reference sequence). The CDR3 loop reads CAPGGPHCSGANVLTF. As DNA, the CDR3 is TGTGCCCCAGGGGGGCCCCACTGCTCTGGGGCCAACGTCCTGACTTTC.

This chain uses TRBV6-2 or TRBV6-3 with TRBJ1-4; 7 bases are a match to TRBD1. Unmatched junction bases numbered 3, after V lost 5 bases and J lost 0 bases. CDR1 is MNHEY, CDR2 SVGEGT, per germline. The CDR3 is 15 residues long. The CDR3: CASSTQGATNEKLFF. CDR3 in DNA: TGTGCCAGCAGTACCCAGGGGGCAACTAATGAAAAACTGTTTTTT.

The CDR3 loop reads CASSLYQGSNSPLHF. CDR3 DNA: TGCGCCAGCAGCTTGTATCAGGGGTCTAATTCACCCCTCCACTTT. This chain joins TRBV5-1 and TRBJ1-6; weak D call: TRBD1 (6 bases). The germline V gene encodes CDR1 SGHRS and CDR2 YFSETQ. V was cut by 1 base and J by 6 bases, with 11 bases left in between. The CDR3 spans 15 residues.

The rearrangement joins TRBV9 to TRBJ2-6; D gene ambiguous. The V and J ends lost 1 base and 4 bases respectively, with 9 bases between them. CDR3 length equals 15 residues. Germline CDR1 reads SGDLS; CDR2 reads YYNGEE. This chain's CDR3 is CASSVLSTGANVLTF. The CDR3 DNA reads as TGTGCCAGCAGCGTACTTTCGACAGGGGCCAACGTCCTGACTTTC.

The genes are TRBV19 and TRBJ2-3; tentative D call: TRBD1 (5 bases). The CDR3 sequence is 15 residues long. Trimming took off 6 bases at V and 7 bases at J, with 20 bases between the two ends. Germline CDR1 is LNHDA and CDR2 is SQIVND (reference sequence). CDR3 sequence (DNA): TGTGCCAGTAGGGTGACAGCGCTTTTCTTAAATACGCAGTATTTT. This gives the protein CASRVTALFLNTQYF.

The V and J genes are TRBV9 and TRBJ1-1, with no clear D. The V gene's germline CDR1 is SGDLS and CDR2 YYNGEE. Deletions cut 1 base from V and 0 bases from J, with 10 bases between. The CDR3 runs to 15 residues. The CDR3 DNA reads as TGTGCCAGCAGCGTAATTAATACGGTGAACACTGAAGCTTTCTTT. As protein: CASSVINTVNTEAFF.

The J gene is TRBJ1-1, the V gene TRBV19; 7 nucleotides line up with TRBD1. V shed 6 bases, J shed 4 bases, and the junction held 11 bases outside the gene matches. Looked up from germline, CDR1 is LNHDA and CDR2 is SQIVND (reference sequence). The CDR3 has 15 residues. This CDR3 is CASRKIGTAGTEAFF. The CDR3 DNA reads TGTGCCAGTAGAAAAATCGGGACAGCTGGCACTGAAGCTTTCTTT.

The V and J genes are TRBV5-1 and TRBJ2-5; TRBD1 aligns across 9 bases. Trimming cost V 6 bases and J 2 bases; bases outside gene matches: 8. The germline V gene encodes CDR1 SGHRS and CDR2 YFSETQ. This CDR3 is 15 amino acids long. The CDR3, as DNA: TGCGCCAGCACCTATTCCGGGACAGGGCAAGAGACCCAGTACTTC. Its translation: CASTYSGTGQETQYF.

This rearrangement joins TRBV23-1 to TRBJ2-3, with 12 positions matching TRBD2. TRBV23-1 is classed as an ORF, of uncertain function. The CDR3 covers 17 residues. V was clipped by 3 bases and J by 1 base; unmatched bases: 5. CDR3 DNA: TGCGCCAGCAGTCAGGGCCCTAGCGGGGGGGGCACAGATACGCAGTATTTT. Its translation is CASSQGPSGGGTDTQYF.

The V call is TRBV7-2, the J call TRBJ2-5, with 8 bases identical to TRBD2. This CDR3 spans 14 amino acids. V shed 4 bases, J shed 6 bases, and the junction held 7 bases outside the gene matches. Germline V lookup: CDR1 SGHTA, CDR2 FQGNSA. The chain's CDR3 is CASSSPGLGKTQYF. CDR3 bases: TGTGCCAGCAGCTCCCCGGGACTAGGGAAGACCCAGTACTTC.